This T cell receptor (beta chain) was obtained from a study of blood T cell repertoires in COVID-19. Using immunoSEQ multiplex PCR, the repertoire was profiled, and TCRdb retains in-frame clones only, with some absent. The table records around 28,000 clones, approximately 83% of them present only once. Germline CDR1 reads MGHRA; CDR2 reads YSYEKL. The CDR3 loop spans 16 amino acids. The trim removed 4 bases at V and 0 bases at J, leaving 8 bases unmatched. The sequence was collected from a human donor in a cohort sampled during active COVID-19. The sample was peripheral blood. The chain links TRBV4-1 to TRBJ2-7; 8 bases align to TRBD2. The CDR3 loop reads CASSLMSGGSSYEQYF. The CDR3 region has the DNA TGCGCCAGCAGCCTTATGAGCGGGGGCAGCTCCTACGAGCAGTACTTC.